This TCR beta chain came from a study of blood T cell repertoires in COVID-19. Study details: Researchers got acute and convalescent COVID-19 samples from the United States, Italy and Spain. PBMCs, B-cell-depleted T cells, or T cells provided the cDNA or gDNA that made up the material.

The CDR3 loop spans 13 amino acids. Germline CDR1 and CDR2: GTSNPN and SVGIG (reference sequence). V lost 5 bases to trimming and J lost 5 bases; unmatched junction nucleotides: 3. Authors' analysis steps: Estimated nucleated cell counts came from reference gene primer amplification. TCRdb's table, derived via immunoSEQ multiplex PCR, lists solely in-frame clones and lacks some. For V, J and clone size, that table is used; D and trimming come from the DNA. The sample has tens of thousands of clones; approximately 89% are singletons. V usage is TRBV30 and J usage is TRBJ1-2; 12 bases map to TRBD1. The sequenced sample was peripheral blood. The sequence came from a man between 65 and 80 years old with active or convalescent COVID-19. The CDR3 is CAWGTGGKYGYTF. CDR3 bases: TGTGCCTGGGGGACAGGGGGCAAATATGGCTACACCTTC.